Listed here are 16 T cell receptor beta chains from one sample, sequenced in a study of cytomegalovirus exposure and HLA in healthy donors. The PCR contained 60 Vbeta and 13 Jbeta primers. This table comes from immunoSEQ multiplex PCR, and its TCRdb copy is limited to in-frame clones, with some not included. In the table there are 95,000 to 150,000 clones, around 73% of which are singletons. Source material: PBMCs. These receptors were obtained from a man in his 60s in good health and CMV-seropositive.

This clone has only one observation. The chain employs TRBV6-1 and TRBJ1-5; 7 bases are shared with TRBD1. The CDR3 runs 15 residues. J gave up 5 bases and V 3 bases, and 7 bases lay outside the gene matches. Germline CDR1 MNHNS, CDR2 SASEGT. The CDR3 DNA is TGTGCCAGCAGTGACAGACAGGGTGTTGATCAGCCCCAGCATTTT. Its translation is CASSDRQGVDQPQHF.

This clone was counted between two and nine times. The V and J genes are TRBV30 and TRBJ2-5, with TRBD1 matching 8 bases. Germline V lookup: CDR1 GTSNPN, CDR2 SVGIG (reference sequence). The CDR3 covers 10 residues. Trimming removed 8 bases from V and 4 bases from J; junction bases left unmatched: 0. The CDR3 DNA follows: TGTGCCGGACAGGGAGAGACCCAGTACTTC. It is translated as CAGQGETQYF.

This clone was counted a single time. The chain employs TRBV6-1 and TRBJ2-7; D remains ambiguous. Trimming stripped 0 bases from V and 0 bases from J, with 6 bases between. The germline V gene encodes CDR1 MNHNS and CDR2 SASEGT. This CDR3 comprises 14 residues. CDR3 sequence reads: CASSEAADSYEQYF. As DNA, the CDR3 is TGTGCCAGCAGTGAAGCGGCGGACTCCTACGAGCAGTACTTC.

This clone was picked up a small number of times. The chain couples TRBV7-3 to TRBJ2-1; D gene uncertain. The V end was cut by 5 bases, the J end by 4 bases, with 6 bases between. The germline gives CDR1 SGHTA, CDR2 FQGTGA. This CDR3 comprises 12 residues. CDR3 in amino acids: CASSNSYNEQFF. In DNA, the CDR3 is TGTGCCAGCAGCAACTCTTACAATGAGCAGTTCTTC.

Written as DNA, the CDR3 is TGTGCCACCAGCAGGGACTCCTCAGGGGACGAGCAGTACTTC. Protein: CATSRDSSGDEQYF. This chain uses TRBV15 with TRBJ2-7, with D perhaps matching TRBD1 (6 bases). Trimming took off 3 bases at V and 5 bases at J, with 14 bases between the two ends. CDR3 size: 14 residues. The V gene's germline CDR1 is LNHNV and CDR2 YYDKDF (reference sequence).

The CDR3 DNA reads as TGTGCCAGCAGCCAAGATTGGCGGACTAGCGGGGGGGAGACCCAGTACTTC. This sequence encodes CASSQDWRTSGGETQYF. The rearrangement uses TRBV4-2 and TRBJ2-5; 14 positions match TRBD2. Germline CDR1 is LGHNA and CDR2 is YNFKEQ. Unmatched junction bases numbered 5, after V lost 0 bases and J lost 5 bases. There are 17 residues in the CDR3.

V usage is TRBV19 and J usage is TRBJ2-2; 9 bases are shared with TRBD1. The CDR3 covers 15 residues. Unmatched junction bases numbered 6, after V lost 4 bases and J lost 6 bases. Germline V gene data show CDR1 as LNHDA and CDR2 as SQIVND (reference sequence). The CDR3 DNA follows: TGTGCCAGTAGTAGGGGACAGGGTGTTGCCGGGGAGCTGTTTTTT. It translates to CASSRGQGVAGELFF.

The chain joins TRBV28 to TRBJ1-2; the D is unclear. V lost 3 bases to trimming and J lost 3 bases, with 8 bases between them. The CDR3 is 13 residues long. CDR1 is MDHEN, CDR2 SYDVKM, per germline. The CDR3 coding sequence is TGTGCCAGCAGTTTCCCACTAGACTATGGCTACACCTTC. Residues: CASSFPLDYGYTF.

V and J are TRBV6-5 and TRBJ2-5; no clear D gene. V dropped 4 bases and J dropped 4 bases, with 7 bases sitting between them. Germline values: CDR1 MNHEY, CDR2 SVGAGI. The CDR3 contains 12 residues. CDR3 amino acids: CASSSPTETQYF. CDR3 coding DNA: TGTGCCAGCAGTTCCCCTACAGAGACCCAGTACTTC.

This clone was seen a single time. This chain connects TRBV6-1 to TRBJ2-5; 10 positions match TRBD1. The CDR3 is 13 amino acids. V gave up 8 bases and J gave up 6 bases; unmatched junction bases: 6. Germline V lookup: CDR1 MNHNS, CDR2 SASEGT. CDR3 sequence (DNA): TGTGCCAGCGGCCCGGGACAGGGGAAGACCCAGTACTTC. It specifies CASGPGQGKTQYF.

V is TRBV19 and J is TRBJ1-3; D is unclear. The CDR3 covers 15 residues. The V end was cut by 6 bases, the J end by 0 bases, with 12 bases between. Germline V gene data show CDR1 as LNHDA and CDR2 as SQIVND (reference sequence). The CDR3 reads CASSQEGSSGNTIYF. CDR3 sequence (DNA): TGTGCCAGTAGCCAGGAGGGTTCCTCTGGAAACACCATATATTTT.

The CDR3 region is CASSPRPPTGQGQPQHF. Written as DNA, the CDR3 is TGTGCCAGCTCACCACGCCCCCCGACAGGCCAGGGTCAGCCCCAGCATTTT. This sequence joins TRBV18 and TRBJ1-5; tentatively, D is TRBD1 (6 bases). CDR3 length: 17 residues. Trimming removed 1 base from V and 6 bases from J, with 19 bases in between. Germline CDR1 and CDR2: KGHSH and LQKENI. Complete variable domain (other parts from reference TRBV18 and TRBJ1-5): NAGVMQNPRHLVRRRGQEARLRCSPMKGHSHVYWYRQLPEEGLKFMVYLQKENIIDESGMPKERFSAEFPKEGPSILRIQQVVRGDSAAYFCASSPRPPTGQGQPQHFGDGTRLSIL.

Here the CDR3 reads CASRRQGWDYEQYF. The CDR3 coding sequence is TGTGCCAGCAGGCGACAGGGATGGGACTACGAGCAGTACTTC. J is TRBJ2-7 and V is TRBV27, with 7 bases identical to TRBD1. From germline, CDR1 is MNHEY and CDR2 SMNVEV (reference sequence). This CDR3 is built from 14 residues. The ends lost 6 bases at V and 3 bases at J; junction bases unmatched: 8.

The J gene is TRBJ1-1, the V gene TRBV19, with no clear D. The CDR3 is 12 residues long. CDR1 and CDR2 from the germline V gene are LNHDA and SQIVND (reference sequence). Trimming removed 9 bases from V and 1 base from J, with 9 bases in between. CDR3 in amino acids: CASRRGNTEAFF. In DNA, the CDR3 is TGTGCCAGCCGCCGGGGGAACACTGAAGCTTTCTTT.

This clone was observed a single time. The CDR3 reads CASRQSMNTEAFF. CDR3 nucleotides: TGCGCCAGCCGACAGTCTATGAACACTGAAGCTTTCTTT. The chain uses TRBV10-1 and TRBJ1-1, with D perhaps matching TRBD1 (5 bases). CDR3 length: 13 residues. V gave up 8 bases and J gave up 0 bases, with 10 bases separating them. Germline CDR1 WNHNN, CDR2 SYGVQD (reference sequence).

The chain combines TRBV27 with TRBJ1-2; D not resolved. V dropped 3 bases and J dropped 7 bases, with 15 bases sitting between them. This CDR3 is built from 14 residues. Per germline, CDR1 MNHEY and CDR2 SMNVEV (reference sequence). In DNA form, the CDR3 reads TGTGCCAGCAGTTTCTCGACGAGGATCGGTGGCTACACCTTC. Amino acid sequence: CASSFSTRIGGYTF.